This TCR beta chain was profiled in a study of regulatory T cells in long-lasting Graves disease. As to time point: newly diagnosed GD, antithyroid drugs for less than 3 months. After RNA was extracted from PBMCs, the TCR library was made from it. From each patient, roughly 10 milliliters of peripheral blood was drawn and collected into an EDTA anticoagulant tube. Both iRepertoire HTBI primers and Arm-PCR of CDR3 regions were used to build the TCR beta libraries. TCRdb reprocessed the multiplex PCR reads via MiXCR and lists one record per CDR3 protein. The repertoire consists of 420,000 or so distinct CDR3 sequences, with about a sixth occurring once and the leading ten covering roughly 23%. Study-wide results and limits: Not thyroid tissue but only peripheral blood was studied.

This CDR3 has 15 amino acids. Trimming left V 1 base short and J 2 bases short, with 11 bases between. Germline CDR1 is SGHTA and CDR2 is FQGNSA. This clonotype was found many times. Its antigen is not known. In addition, the sample was reused for a study of T cells in Graves' hyperthyroidism and ophthalmopathy. That work adds: First-round RT-PCR targeting the TCR CDR3 was performed with the HTBI primer set.

The input for sequencing was peripheral blood mononuclear cells (PBMCs), taken at new diagnosis, from a patient treated with antithyroid drugs. This chain connects TRBV7-2 to TRBJ2-5; D assignment may be TRBD1 or TRBD2 (6 bases each). The clonotype was recovered from a young woman with Graves disease. CDR3 residues: CASSLGGGGQETQYF. CDR3 nucleotide sequence: TGTGCCAGCAGCTTAGGAGGAGGGGGGCAAGAGACCCAGTACTTC. The entire variable domain, with the rest obtained from reference TRBV7-2 and TRBJ2-5, is as follows: GAGVSQSPSNKVTEKGKDVELRCDPISGHTALYWYRQSLGQGLEFLIYFQGNSAPDKSGLPSDRFSAERTGGSVSTLTIQRTQQEDSAVYLCASSLGGGGQETQYFGPGTRLLVL.